This TCR beta chain was recovered during a study of T-cell memory formation after mild COVID-19. The CDR3 loop spans 15 amino acids. Germline values: CDR1 LGHNA, CDR2 YNFKEQ. V was trimmed by 5 bases and J by 3 bases, leaving 13 bases between them. Study-wide points: Later expanders leaned toward CD4+, whereas clones contracting from day 15 to 85 were balanced CD4/CD8. Pre-infection memory showed some responding clones, and this suggested that cross-reactive memory joined.

MiXCR, run by TCRdb on the 5' RACE reads, gives a single entry per CDR3 protein. The sample holds roughly 310,000 distinct CDR3 sequences, about a sixth seen once. In the case of this clonotype: Its target is not known.

The J gene is TRBJ1-4, the V gene TRBV4-2; the D gene is possibly TRBD1 (5 bases). The clonotype was recovered from a man younger than 30 who had mild COVID-19 (a few samples of this study predate the infection). Cell type and time point are not known. Input material: PBMCs or a T cell subset sorted from them (not recorded which). CDR3 residues: CASSEPGRPNEKLFF. DNA of the CDR3: TGTGCCAGCAGCGAACCGGGACGGCCTAATGAAAAACTGTTTTTT.